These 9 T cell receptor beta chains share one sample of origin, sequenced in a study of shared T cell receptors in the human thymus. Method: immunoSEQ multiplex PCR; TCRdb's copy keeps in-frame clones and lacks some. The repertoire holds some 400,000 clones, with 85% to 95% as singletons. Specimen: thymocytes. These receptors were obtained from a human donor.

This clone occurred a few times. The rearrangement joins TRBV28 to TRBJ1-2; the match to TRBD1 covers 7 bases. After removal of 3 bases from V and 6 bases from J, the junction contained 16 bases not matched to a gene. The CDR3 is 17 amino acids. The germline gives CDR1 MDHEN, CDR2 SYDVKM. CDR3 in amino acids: CASSFYPNRQGGNGYTF. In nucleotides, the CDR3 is TGTGCCAGCAGTTTTTACCCTAACCGACAGGGAGGCAATGGCTACACCTTC.

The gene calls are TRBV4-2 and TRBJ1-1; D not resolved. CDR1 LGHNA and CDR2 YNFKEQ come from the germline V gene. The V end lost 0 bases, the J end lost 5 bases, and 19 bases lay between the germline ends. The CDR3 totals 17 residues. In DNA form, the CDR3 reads TGTGCCAGCAGCCAAGACCCTTCGGACGGAGAATATACTGAAGCTTTCTTT. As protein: CASSQDPSDGEYTEAFF.

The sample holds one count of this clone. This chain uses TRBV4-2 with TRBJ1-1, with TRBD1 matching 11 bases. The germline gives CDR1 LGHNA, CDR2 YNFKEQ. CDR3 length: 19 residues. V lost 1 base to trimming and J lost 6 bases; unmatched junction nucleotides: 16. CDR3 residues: CASSQGRSHPGDRGSEAFF. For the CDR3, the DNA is TGTGCCAGCAGCCAAGGTCGATCCCATCCCGGGGACAGGGGGTCTGAAGCTTTCTTT.

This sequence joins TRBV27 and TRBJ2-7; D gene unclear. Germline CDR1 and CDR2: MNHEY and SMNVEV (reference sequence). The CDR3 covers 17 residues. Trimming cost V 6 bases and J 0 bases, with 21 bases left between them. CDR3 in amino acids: CASRPQPKGPRSYEQYF. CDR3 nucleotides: TGTGCCAGCAGACCCCAGCCAAAGGGCCCTCGCTCCTACGAGCAGTACTTC.

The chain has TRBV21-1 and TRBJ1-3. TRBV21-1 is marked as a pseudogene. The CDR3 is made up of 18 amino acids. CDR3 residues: CASSSPQRDLSSGNTIYF. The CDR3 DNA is TGTGCCAGCAGCTCCCCCCAGCGGGATTTGAGCTCTGGAAACACCATATATTTT.

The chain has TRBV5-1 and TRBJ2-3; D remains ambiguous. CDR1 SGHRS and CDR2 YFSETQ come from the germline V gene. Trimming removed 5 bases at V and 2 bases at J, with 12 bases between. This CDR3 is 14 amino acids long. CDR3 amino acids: CASRDGVITDTQYF. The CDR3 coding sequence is TGCGCCAGCAGAGATGGGGTTATCACAGATACGCAGTATTTT.

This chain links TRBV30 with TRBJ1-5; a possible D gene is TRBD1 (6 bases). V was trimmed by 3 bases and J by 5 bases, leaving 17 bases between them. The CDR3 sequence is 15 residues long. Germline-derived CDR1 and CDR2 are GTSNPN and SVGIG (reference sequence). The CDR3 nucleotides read TGTGCCTGGAGCCCGGGAGGGACACCCTATCAGCCCCAGCATTTT. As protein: CAWSPGGTPYQPQHF.

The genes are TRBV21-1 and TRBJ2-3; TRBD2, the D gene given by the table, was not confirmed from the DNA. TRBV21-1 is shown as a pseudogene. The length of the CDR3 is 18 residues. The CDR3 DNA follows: TGTGCCAGCAGCAAAGCGGGCGGGAGGGCCTGCCTCACAGATACGCAGTATTTT. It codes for CASSKAGGRACLTDTQYF.

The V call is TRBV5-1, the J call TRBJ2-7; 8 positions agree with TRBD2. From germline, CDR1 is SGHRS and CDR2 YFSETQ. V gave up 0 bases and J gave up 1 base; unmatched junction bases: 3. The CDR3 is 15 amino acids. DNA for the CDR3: TGCGCCAGCAGCTTGGAACTAGCGGTATCCTACGAGCAGTACTTC. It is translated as CASSLELAVSYEQYF.